This TCR beta chain originates from a study of chemoradiotherapy in HPV16-positive cancers. Measured with immunoSEQ multiplex PCR; TCRdb has only the in-frame clones, and not every one. The sample records fewer than 20,000 clones, about four fifths being singletons. Repertoires were sampled repeatedly during chemoradiotherapy. This clone was seen a handful of times. The junction departs from germline at one end; a sequencing error may be responsible. The CDR3 has 10 amino acids. Germline V gene lookup returns CDR1 SNHLY and CDR2 FYNNEI. The source is a human donor with HPV-associated anogenital cancer. Sample acquisition took place from a patient who underwent chemoradiotherapy. The genes are TRBV2 and TRBJ2-7, with D possibly TRBD1 on 6 matching bases. CDR3 coding DNA: TGTGCCAGCAGTGAAGGTCAGGGGAACTTC. Its protein is CASSEGQGNF.